These 29 T cell receptor beta chains were sequenced from one sample in a study of early T cells in non-severe SARS-CoV-2 infection. Using its own MiXCR run on the 5' RACE reads, TCRdb lists one record per CDR3 protein. The data hold roughly 80,000 distinct CDR3 sequences, with roughly 13% observed a single time. Material: whole blood. These receptors all stem from an adult who was a healthcare worker with PCR-confirmed SARS-CoV-2 infection or an uninfected control (not recorded which).

The J gene is TRBJ2-1, the V gene TRBV18, with D possibly being TRBD1 (6 bases). CDR1 KGHSH and CDR2 LQKENI come from the germline V gene. Trimming removed 2 bases at V and 1 base at J, with 18 bases between. This CDR3 spans 18 amino acids. CDR3 in DNA: TGTGCCAGCTCACCAAATTTAATAAGGGGGTCATCCTACAATGAGCAGTTCTTC. It yields the protein CASSPNLIRGSSYNEQFF.

The V call is TRBV30, the J call TRBJ1-3, with D possibly being TRBD1 (5 bases). The CDR3 loop spans 15 amino acids. From germline, CDR1 is GTSNPN and CDR2 SVGIG (reference sequence). Trimming pared 4 bases from V and 0 bases from J, leaving 13 bases between. Here the CDR3 DNA reads TGTGCCTGGACAGGGCTTCTAGCCTCTGGAAACACCATATATTTT. Translated, it gives CAWTGLLASGNTIYF.

This rearrangement joins TRBV5-4 to TRBJ2-2; possible D gene TRBD2, 6 bases. CDR1 and CDR2 from the germline V gene are SGHNT and YYREEE (reference sequence). This CDR3 spans 15 amino acids. Trimming shortened V by 4 bases and J by 1 base, and 11 bases separated the two germline ends. CDR3: CASSTRDLNTGELFF. The DNA of the CDR3 is TGTGCCAGCAGCACCCGGGACTTGAACACCGGGGAGCTGTTTTTT.

This clonotype showed up many times. V is TRBV30 and J is TRBJ2-7, with 11 bases fitting TRBD2. The CDR3 contains 17 residues. The germline V gene encodes CDR1 GTSNPN and CDR2 SVGIG (reference sequence). Losses at the gene ends were 2 bases for V and 5 bases for J; bases not matched to a gene: 14. CDR3 amino acids: CAWSKGLAGSSRDEQYF. As DNA, the CDR3 is TGTGCCTGGAGTAAAGGACTAGCGGGTTCTTCCCGCGACGAGCAGTACTTC.

This clonotype was counted at least ten times. The rearrangement uses TRBV7-2 and TRBJ2-1; 8 positions match TRBD2. The CDR3 sequence is 14 residues long. Unmatched junction bases numbered 6, after V lost 6 bases and J lost 5 bases. Germline-derived CDR1 and CDR2 are SGHTA and FQGNSA. CDR3 sequence: CASRAGGLDNEQFF. CDR3 coding DNA: TGTGCCAGCAGGGCGGGGGGCCTAGACAATGAGCAGTTCTTC.

The chain employs TRBV9 and TRBJ2-1, with D unclear. The V and J ends lost 0 bases and 4 bases respectively, with 2 bases between them. This CDR3 contains 12 residues. Germline V lookup: CDR1 SGDLS, CDR2 YYNGEE. The CDR3 region has the DNA TGTGCCAGCAGCGTAGGGTACAATGAGCAGTTCTTC. Translated, it gives CASSVGYNEQFF.

This clonotype was observed at least ten times. The J gene is TRBJ2-1, the V gene TRBV29-1; D is possibly TRBD1 or TRBD2 (6 bases each). Germline CDR1 SQVTM, CDR2 ANQGSEA. Trimming removed 1 base at V and 10 bases at J, with 8 bases between. This CDR3 has 11 amino acids. In DNA form, the CDR3 reads TGCAGCGTTGAAGGGGGGGCAGAGCAGTTCTTC. Protein sequence: CSVEGGAEQFF.

This clonotype was observed at least ten times. CDR3 loop: CAWISGTGKAFF. Here the CDR3 DNA reads TGTGCCTGGATAAGTGGCACAGGGAAAGCTTTCTTT. The chain joins TRBV30 to TRBJ1-1, with D perhaps TRBD1 (6 bases). The V and J ends lost 4 bases and 9 bases respectively, with 15 bases between them. The CDR3 spans 12 residues. CDR1 is GTSNPN and CDR2 is SVGIG in the germline V gene (reference sequence).

This clonotype was recorded at least ten times. This chain joins TRBV18 and TRBJ2-7; 11 positions match TRBD1. CDR3 length: 14 amino acids. The V gene's germline CDR1 is KGHSH and CDR2 LQKENI. V lost 2 bases, J lost 6 bases, and 3 bases stayed unmatched. CDR3 nucleotides: TGTGCCAGCTCACCATCGGACAGGGGGCGCGAGCAGTACTTC. Translating gives CASSPSDRGREQYF.

The rearrangement joins TRBV24-1 to TRBJ2-7; weak D call: TRBD2 (5 bases). The V and J ends lost 4 bases and 2 bases respectively, with 11 bases between them. The CDR3 has 14 amino acids. The germline V gene encodes CDR1 KGHDR and CDR2 SFDVKD. In DNA form, the CDR3 reads TGTGCCACCAGTGAATCCAGCGGTACCTACGAGCAGTACTTC. It specifies CATSESSGTYEQYF.

This clonotype occurred a few times. This chain connects TRBV28 to TRBJ2-3, with 13 bases matching TRBD2. Germline loops: CDR1 MDHEN, CDR2 SYDVKM. The CDR3 runs 18 residues. Trimming removed 6 bases from V and 1 base from J; junction bases left unmatched: 10. The CDR3 here is CASSSGLAGAPGTDTQYF. In DNA, the CDR3 is TGTGCCAGCAGCTCCGGACTAGCGGGAGCCCCGGGCACAGATACGCAGTATTTT.

The chain combines TRBV12-3 or TRBV12-4 with TRBJ2-7, with TRBD2 matching 11 bases. The trim removed 7 bases at V and 2 bases at J, leaving 7 bases unmatched. CDR3 length equals 15 residues. CDR3 sequence: CASTWTSGYPYEQYF. As DNA, the CDR3 is TGTGCCAGCACCTGGACTAGCGGGTACCCCTACGAGCAGTACTTC.

The chain carries TRBV7-2 and TRBJ1-5; D is undetermined. The germline V gene encodes CDR1 SGHTA and CDR2 FQGNSA. The V end was cut by 5 bases, the J end by 3 bases, with 14 bases between. The CDR3 spans 15 residues. CDR3 in amino acids: CASSEQRGLNQPQHF. The DNA for the CDR3 is TGTGCCAGCAGCGAACAGCGAGGACTCAATCAGCCCCAGCATTTT.

This sequence joins TRBV6-4 and TRBJ2-3, with 7 bases fitting TRBD2. The CDR3 runs 13 residues. The germline gives CDR1 MRHNA, CDR2 SNTAGT. The J segment lost 2 bases and the V segment lost 6 bases, leaving 2 bases of the junction unmatched. CDR3 in DNA: TGTGCCAGCAGCACTAGCGCCACAGATACGCAGTATTTT. Protein sequence: CASSTSATDTQYF.

V gene TRBV20-1 combines with J gene TRBJ2-1; 11 positions agree with TRBD2. The CDR3 is made up of 15 amino acids. Per germline, CDR1 DFQATT and CDR2 SNEGSKA (reference sequence). The J segment lost 3 bases and the V segment lost 5 bases, leaving 6 bases of the junction unmatched. CDR3 sequence: CSASKTSGVYNEQFF. The CDR3 nucleotides are TGCAGTGCTTCTAAGACTAGCGGGGTCTACAATGAGCAGTTCTTC.

This clonotype was picked up many times. The chain uses TRBV27 and TRBJ2-5, with no clear D. CDR1 and CDR2 from the germline V gene are MNHEY and SMNVEV (reference sequence). Trimming pared 7 bases from V and 5 bases from J, leaving 17 bases between. The CDR3 consists of 14 residues. CDR3 nucleotide sequence: TGTGCCAGCACGTCAGAGGCCCATCGGGAGACCCAGTACTTC. Its protein is CASTSEAHRETQYF.

The chain employs TRBV7-9 and TRBJ2-1; D is unresolved. The CDR3 has 13 amino acids. V was cut by 3 bases and J by 8 bases, with 11 bases left in between. Germline CDR1 and CDR2: SEHNR and FQNEAQ (reference sequence). CDR3 sequence (DNA): TGTGCCAGCAGCTTGGTGGGCATTGATGAGCAGTTCTTC. Translation gives CASSLVGIDEQFF.

The chain combines TRBV27 with TRBJ1-4; D possibly corresponds to TRBD1 (5 bases). The CDR3 is 13 amino acids. Trimming removed 3 bases from V and 4 bases from J, with 6 bases in between. Germline lookup yields CDR1 MNHEY and CDR2 SMNVEV (reference sequence). The CDR3 reads CASSFQGNEKLFF. For the CDR3, the DNA is TGTGCCAGCAGTTTTCAGGGTAATGAAAAACTGTTTTTT.

This clonotype was detected many times. V gene TRBV20-1 combines with J gene TRBJ2-1, with D tentatively TRBD1 or TRBD2 (7 bases each). This CDR3 spans 12 amino acids. Germline V CDR1 and CDR2: DFQATT, SNEGSKA (reference sequence). V gave up 3 bases and J gave up 9 bases, with 12 bases separating them. This CDR3 is CSASRGRGEQFF. The CDR3 DNA sequence: TGCAGTGCTAGCAGGGGGAGGGGTGAGCAGTTCTTC.

This clonotype was recorded only once. A much larger clone lies a single base off, so this may be a read error. J is TRBJ1-2 and V is TRBV7-2; D not resolved. V was shortened by 5 bases and J by 2 bases, with 15 bases between the two germline ends. CDR1 SGHTA and CDR2 FQGNSA come from the germline V gene. CDR3 size: 15 residues. The CDR3 spells CASSLSGQLNYGYTF. Here the CDR3 DNA reads TGTGCCAGCAGCCTAAGCGGGCAGCTAAACTATGGCTACACCTTC.

The CDR3 loop is CASSLRRGGPGEQFF. CDR3 bases: TGTGCCAGCAGCTTGCGTCGGGGGGGCCCTGGGGAGCAGTTCTTC. The gene calls are TRBV7-2 and TRBJ2-1; TRBD2 matches at 8 bases. This CDR3 is 15 amino acids long. The V segment lost 3 bases and the J segment 10 bases; nucleotides outside the gene matches: 11. From germline, CDR1 is SGHTA and CDR2 FQGNSA.

This clonotype has a count of ten or more. The V gene is TRBV7-9, the J gene TRBJ2-4; D may correspond to TRBD1 or TRBD2 (5 bases each). V lost 4 bases to trimming and J lost 1 base, with 17 bases between them. CDR3 length: 17 amino acids. The germline gives CDR1 SEHNR, CDR2 FQNEAQ (reference sequence). The CDR3 DNA reads TGTGCCAGCAGCTCGGGGACCGGCCGGACGGCCAAAAACATTCAGTACTTC. This codes for CASSSGTGRTAKNIQYF.

This chain connects TRBV9 to TRBJ1-2; D is unresolved. The CDR3 is made up of 14 amino acids. Between the trimmed V and J ends, which lost 0 bases and 1 base, there was a span of 7 bases. Germline V gene sequence: CDR1 SGDLS, CDR2 YYNGEE. The CDR3 sequence: CASSVGASNYGYTF. CDR3 in DNA: TGTGCCAGCAGCGTAGGGGCGAGTAACTATGGCTACACCTTC.

In its sample, this clonotype was seen many times. This rearrangement joins TRBV5-1 to TRBJ1-4, with 11 bases identical to TRBD1. Germline V CDR1 and CDR2: SGHRS, YFSETQ. The CDR3 has 15 amino acids. V trimming: 4 bases; J trimming: 5 bases; junction bases outside the gene matches: 4. The CDR3 sequence: CASSDRDRGNEKLFF. CDR3 bases: TGCGCCAGCAGCGACCGGGACAGGGGGAATGAAAAACTGTTTTTT.

This clonotype has at least ten counts. The V call is TRBV5-6, the J call TRBJ1-1; the match to TRBD1 covers 7 bases. Germline V gene data show CDR1 as SGHDT and CDR2 as YYEEEE. V lost 4 bases, J lost 0 bases, and 6 bases stayed unmatched. This CDR3 comprises 15 residues. This CDR3 is CASSMSGTVNTEAFF. The CDR3 bases are TGTGCCAGCAGCATGTCCGGGACAGTGAACACTGAAGCTTTCTTT.

This rearrangement joins TRBV5-5 to TRBJ2-7; tentative D call: TRBD1 (7 bases). V was trimmed by 1 base and J by 5 bases, leaving 16 bases between them. The CDR3 sequence is 15 residues long. Germline CDR1 is SGHKS and CDR2 is YYEKEE (reference sequence). The DNA of the CDR3 is TGTGCCAGCAGCTTGACAGGGGCTGCGGGGAACGAGCAGTACTTC. It codes for CASSLTGAAGNEQYF.

This clonotype was detected ten times or more. This chain connects TRBV24-1 to TRBJ2-5, with a weak D call TRBD2 (5 bases). The CDR3 is made up of 14 amino acids. Germline V gene lookup returns CDR1 KGHDR and CDR2 SFDVKD. The V and J ends lost 1 base and 3 bases respectively, with 8 bases between them. The CDR3 DNA follows: TGTGCCACCAGTGATTTCCCCGGGAAAGAGACCCAGTACTTC. As protein: CATSDFPGKETQYF.

This clonotype has a count of ten or more. The chain links TRBV30 to TRBJ1-2; weak D call: TRBD1 (5 bases). The CDR3 spans 12 residues. The ends were cut back, 1 base at V and 13 bases at J, with 16 bases in the middle. Germline lookup yields CDR1 GTSNPN and CDR2 SVGIG (reference sequence). Here the CDR3 reads CAWSGETVKVTF. The CDR3, as DNA: TGTGCCTGGAGTGGAGAGACAGTAAAGGTCACCTTC.

This clonotype was detected only a few times. V gene TRBV6-6 combines with J gene TRBJ2-1; 9 bases are a match to TRBD1. The CDR3 has 15 amino acids. V was pared by 5 bases and J by 7 bases, with 9 bases of the junction left unmatched. Germline V gene sequence: CDR1 MNHNY, CDR2 SVGAGI (reference sequence). The CDR3 nucleotides read TGTGCCAGCAGTAACACCGGGACAGGGAGTAATGAGCAGTTCTTC. Translated, it gives CASSNTGTGSNEQFF.